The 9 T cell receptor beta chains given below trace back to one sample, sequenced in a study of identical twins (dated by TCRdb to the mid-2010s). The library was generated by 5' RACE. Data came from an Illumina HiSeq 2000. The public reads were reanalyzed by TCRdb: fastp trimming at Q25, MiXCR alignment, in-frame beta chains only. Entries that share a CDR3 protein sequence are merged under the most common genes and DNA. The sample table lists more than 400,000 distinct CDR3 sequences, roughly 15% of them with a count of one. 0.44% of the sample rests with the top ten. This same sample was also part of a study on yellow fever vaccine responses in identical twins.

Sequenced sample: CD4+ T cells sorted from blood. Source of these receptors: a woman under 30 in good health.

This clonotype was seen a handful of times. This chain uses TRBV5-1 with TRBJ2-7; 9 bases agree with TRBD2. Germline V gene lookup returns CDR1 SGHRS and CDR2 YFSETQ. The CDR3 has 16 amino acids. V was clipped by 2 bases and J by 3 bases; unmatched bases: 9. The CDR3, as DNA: TGCGCCAGCAGCTTAGGTCCGACTAGCGGTTTCTACGAGCAGTACTTC. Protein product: CASSLGPTSGFYEQYF.

CDR3 DNA: TGTGCCAGCAGCCCCAAAGAGGGATACCTTCTAAATGAGCAGTTCTTC. It translates to CASSPKEGYLLNEQFF. The rearrangement uses TRBV7-9 and TRBJ2-1; a weak D match, TRBD2 (5 bases). V lost 5 bases and J 7 bases, leaving 21 bases between the germline ends. Germline V gene data show CDR1 as SEHNR and CDR2 as FQNEAQ (reference sequence). The CDR3 is 16 residues long.

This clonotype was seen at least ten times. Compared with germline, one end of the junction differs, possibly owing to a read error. The CDR3 coding sequence is TGTGCCAGCAGCTTAGTCGGTACGAACACCGGGGAGCTGTTTTTT. This gives the protein CASSLVGTNTGELFF. V is TRBV5-1 and J is TRBJ2-2; D not resolved. The CDR3 is 15 amino acids. The V gene's germline CDR1 is SGHRS and CDR2 YFSETQ. Full variable domain (missing parts from reference TRBV5-1 and TRBJ2-2): KAGVTQTPRYLIKTRGQQVTLSCSPISGHRSVSWYQQTPGQGLQFLFEYFSETQRNKGNFPGRFSGRQFSNSRSEMNVSTLELGDSALYLCASSLVGTNTGELFFGEGSRLTVL.

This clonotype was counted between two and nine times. CDR3 region: CASSLVAGVDNEQFF. The CDR3 nucleotides are TGTGCCAGCAGCTTAGTTGCGGGGGTCGACAATGAGCAGTTCTTC. The rearrangement links TRBV7-9 to TRBJ2-1; 7 positions match TRBD2. CDR1 is SEHNR and CDR2 is FQNEAQ in the germline V gene (reference sequence). Trimming removed 1 base from V and 5 bases from J; junction bases left unmatched: 5. There are 15 residues in the CDR3.

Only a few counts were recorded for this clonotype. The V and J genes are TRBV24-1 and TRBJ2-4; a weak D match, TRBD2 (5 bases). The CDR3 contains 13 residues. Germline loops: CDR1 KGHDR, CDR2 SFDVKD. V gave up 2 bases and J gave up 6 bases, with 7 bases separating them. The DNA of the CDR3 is TGTGCCACCAGTGATTCCCTAGCAAACATTCAGTACTTC. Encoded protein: CATSDSLANIQYF.

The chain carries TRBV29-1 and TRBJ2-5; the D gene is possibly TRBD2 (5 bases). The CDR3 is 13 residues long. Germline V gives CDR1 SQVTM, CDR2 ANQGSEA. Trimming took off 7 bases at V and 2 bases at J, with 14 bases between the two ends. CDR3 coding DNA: TGCAGCGGGCGCCGGGGATCTCAAGAGACCCAGTACTTC. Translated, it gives CSGRRGSQETQYF.

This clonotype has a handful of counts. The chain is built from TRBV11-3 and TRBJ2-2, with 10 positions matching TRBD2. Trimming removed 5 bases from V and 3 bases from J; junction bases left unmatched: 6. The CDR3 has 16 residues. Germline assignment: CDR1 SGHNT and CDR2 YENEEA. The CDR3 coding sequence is TGTGCCAGCAGCCATGGGGGGACTAGCGACACCGGGGAGCTGTTTTTT. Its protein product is CASSHGGTSDTGELFF.

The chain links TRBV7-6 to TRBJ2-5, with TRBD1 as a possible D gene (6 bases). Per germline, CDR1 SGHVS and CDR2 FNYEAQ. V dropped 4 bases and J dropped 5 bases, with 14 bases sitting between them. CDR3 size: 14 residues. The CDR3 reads CASSSGTPGETQYF. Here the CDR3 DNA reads TGTGCCAGCAGCTCAGGGACACCCGGGGAGACCCAGTACTTC.

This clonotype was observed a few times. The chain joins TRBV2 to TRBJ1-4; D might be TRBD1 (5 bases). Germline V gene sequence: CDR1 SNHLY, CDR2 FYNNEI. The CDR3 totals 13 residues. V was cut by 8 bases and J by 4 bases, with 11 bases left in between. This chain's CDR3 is CASGPRVNEKLFF. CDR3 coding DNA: TGTGCCAGCGGTCCCAGGGTTAATGAAAAACTGTTTTTT.